This T cell receptor (beta chain) originates from a study of regulatory T cells in long-lasting Graves disease. In the study overall: Under 3 months of antithyroid drugs had been taken by newly diagnosed Graves' patients.

This clonotype was counted at least ten times. According to the study, TCR beta libraries were built with iRepertoire HTBI primers and CDR3-region Arm-PCR. TCRdb independently ran MiXCR on the multiplex PCR reads; one entry per CDR3 protein. The sample shows 250,000 or so distinct CDR3 sequences, about 20% of them seen only once. Time point meaning: newly diagnosed GD, antithyroid drugs for less than 3 months. RNA isolated from PBMCs was used to make the TCR library. Germline-derived CDR1 and CDR2 are LNHDA and SQIVND (reference sequence). V was shortened by 5 bases and J by 0 bases, with 13 bases between the two germline ends. The CDR3 length is 15 residues. These same records also appear under a second study, on T cells in Graves' hyperthyroidism and ophthalmopathy. This second study notes: The diagnostic basis comprised clinical symptoms, serum thyroxine and TRAb, thyroid ultrasound and orbital computed tomography.

The source of this sequence is a woman aged 25 to 45 with Graves disease. Sequencing was performed on peripheral blood mononuclear cells (PBMCs), taken at new diagnosis, from a patient treated with antithyroid drugs. V and J are TRBV19 and TRBJ1-2; D not certain. In DNA form, the CDR3 reads TGTGCCAGTAGTCCCCCAGGAAATCCTAACTATGGCTACACCTTC. Encoded protein: CASSPPGNPNYGYTF.